One sample yielded the 13 T cell receptor beta chains listed below, sequenced in a study of a mutant IDH1 vaccine in newly diagnosed glioma. Measured with immunoSEQ multiplex PCR; TCRdb has only the in-frame clones, and not every one. The sample contains roughly 70,000 clones, about 88% of which appear only once. These receptors have no known antigen. The time point here: week 11, during vaccination. Doses comprised 300 ug of mutant IDH1 20-mer peptide each, plus topical imiquimod. Sequencing used PBMCs, obtained from a glioma patient whose treatment included an IDH1 peptide vaccine. The receptors derive from a woman between 50 and 59 years old with glioma.

This clone was detected only once. V gene TRBV19 combines with J gene TRBJ2-7, with D uncertain. Germline V gene sequence: CDR1 LNHDA, CDR2 SQIVND (reference sequence). The CDR3 totals 14 residues. V shed 5 bases and J shed 2 bases, with 13 bases lying between them. Written as DNA, the CDR3 is TGTGCCAGTAGTTCCGAGTGGGGTACCTACGAGCAGTACTTC. Residues: CASSSEWGTYEQYF.

V gene TRBV6-5 combines with J gene TRBJ1-6; no clear D. The V gene lost 2 bases and the J gene lost 13 bases, with 9 bases spanning the gap. This CDR3 comprises 12 residues. Per the germline V gene, CDR1 is MNHEY and CDR2 is SVGAGI. CDR3 region: CASSYGGPPLHF. CDR3 DNA: TGTGCCAGCAGTTACGGCGGACCGCCCCTCCACTTT.

The J gene is TRBJ1-2, the V gene TRBV5-1; 8 nucleotides match TRBD1. The germline gives CDR1 SGHRS, CDR2 YFSETQ. The V gene end was trimmed by 4 bases and the J gene end by 6 bases; junction bases not matched to a gene: 11. The CDR3 runs to 15 residues. CDR3 amino acids: CASSLADRGSDGYTF. The DNA of the CDR3 is TGCGCCAGCAGCCTCGCCGACAGGGGTTCGGATGGCTACACCTTC.

This clone showed up just once. The chain employs TRBV4-1 and TRBJ2-1; 9 bases line up with TRBD1. V lost 1 base and J lost 2; bases outside the gene matches: 3. This CDR3 is 16 amino acids long. Germline V CDR1 and CDR2: MGHRA, YSYEKL. The CDR3 DNA is TGCGCCAGCAGCCAAGCACAGGGGGCGACCTACAATGAGCAGTTCTTC. Translating it yields CASSQAQGATYNEQFF.

This chain joins TRBV4-3 and TRBJ1-2; 7 bases agree with TRBD1. V lost 0 bases to trimming and J lost 7 bases; unmatched junction nucleotides: 5. Germline V lookup: CDR1 LGHNA, CDR2 YSLEER. The CDR3 is made up of 14 amino acids. In DNA form, the CDR3 reads TGCGCCAGCAGCCAAGATAGCAGGGGGGGTGGCTACACCTTC. Translated, it gives CASSQDSRGGGYTF.

The CDR3 reads CASSEQGHPYEQYF. CDR3 DNA sequence: TGTGCCAGCAGTGAACAGGGGCACCCCTACGAGCAGTACTTC. The chain combines TRBV6-1 with TRBJ2-7, with D possibly TRBD1 on 6 matching bases. The V and J ends lost 2 bases and 2 bases respectively, with 10 bases between them. This CDR3 region has 14 residues. Germline V gives CDR1 MNHNS, CDR2 SASEGT.

J is TRBJ1-5 and V is TRBV6-1; D ambiguous. Germline CDR1 MNHNS, CDR2 SASEGT. This CDR3 has 16 amino acids. Deletions cut 1 base from V and 0 bases from J, with 10 bases between. The CDR3 bases are TGTGCCAGCAGTGAAGGGGTTTCTAATAGCAATCAGCCCCAGCATTTT. Its protein is CASSEGVSNSNQPQHF.

The chain employs TRBV7-3 and TRBJ1-2, with D possibly TRBD1 on 5 matching bases. V shed 4 bases and J shed 6 bases, with 18 bases lying between them. This CDR3 region has 15 residues. Per the germline V gene, CDR1 is SGHTA and CDR2 is FQGTGA. For the CDR3, the DNA is TGTGCCAGCAGCTCCGGACACCTAGGTAGAGATGGCTACACCTTC. Translated: CASSSGHLGRDGYTF.

The genes are TRBV19 and TRBJ1-3, with D uncertain. Trimming took off 7 bases at V and 2 bases at J, with 6 bases between the two ends. Looked up from germline, CDR1 is LNHDA and CDR2 is SQIVND (reference sequence). CDR3 size: 12 residues. The CDR3 DNA sequence: TGTGCCAGTACGGGGACTGGAAACACCATATATTTT. Translating it yields CASTGTGNTIYF.

The V and J genes are TRBV5-4 and TRBJ1-6; D ambiguous. Germline values: CDR1 SGHNT, CDR2 YYREEE (reference sequence). Trimming took off 1 base at V and 0 bases at J, with 11 bases between the two ends. The CDR3 is made up of 17 amino acids. The CDR3 protein is CASSLPGKSSYNSPLHF. CDR3 nucleotides: TGTGCCAGCAGCTTGCCAGGAAAGAGCTCCTATAATTCACCCCTCCACTTT.

The chain has TRBV4-3 and TRBJ2-1; perhaps TRBD1 as D (5 bases). The CDR3 extends over 14 amino acids. Germline lookup yields CDR1 LGHNA and CDR2 YSLEER. Trimming shortened V by 3 bases and J by 3 bases, and 9 bases separated the two germline ends. The chain's CDR3 is CASSHADSYNEQFF. The CDR3 region has the DNA TGCGCCAGCAGCCATGCTGACAGCTACAATGAGCAGTTCTTC.

The chain is built from TRBV2 and TRBJ2-7; D is undetermined. The V and J ends lost 2 bases and 0 bases respectively, with 5 bases between them. The CDR3 is 13 amino acids. CDR1 and CDR2 (germline): SNHLY, FYNNEI. The CDR3 spells CASSEQASYEQYF. The CDR3 DNA reads TGTGCCAGCAGTGAACAGGCCTCCTACGAGCAGTACTTC.

V gene TRBV4-3 combines with J gene TRBJ2-7, with D perhaps TRBD1 or TRBD2 (5 bases each). With 7 bases removed from V and 3 bases from J, the gap between germline ends came to 13 bases. The CDR3 sequence is 13 residues long. CDR1 is LGHNA, CDR2 YSLEER, per germline. CDR3 nucleotide sequence: TGCGCCAGCAAGGGCAGGGAGAGCTACGAGCAGTACTTC. Protein: CASKGRESYEQYF.